Following are 25 T cell receptor beta chains from one sample sequenced in a study of spatial heterogeneity in lung cancer. TCRdb re-called the 5' RACE reads with MiXCR, one entry per CDR3 protein. This sample has some 38,000 distinct CDR3 sequences, with around 7.5% found just once. Noted time point: sample taken at primary tumor resection. The sample consisted of PBMCs, taken at surgery. These receptors all come from a male donor with early-stage non-small cell lung cancer.

Remarks on this clonotype: A much larger clone lies a single base off, so this may be a read error. The chain has TRBV7-9 and TRBJ1-1; D is uncertain. The CDR3 consists of 12 residues. Germline lookup yields CDR1 SEHNR and CDR2 FQNEAQ (reference sequence). As DNA, the CDR3 is TGTGCCACCAGCTTAGTGAACACTGAAGCTTTCTTT. Translating gives CATSLVNTEAFF.

This clonotype appeared many times. The V gene is TRBV29-1, the J gene TRBJ2-3; D unclear. The CDR3 is 15 residues long. Germline CDR1 and CDR2: SQVTM and ANQGSEA. Trimming removed 2 bases at V and 2 bases at J, with 14 bases between. CDR3 DNA: TGCAGCGTTGAAATGGGCAGTCTAAACACAGATACGCAGTATTTT. Protein: CSVEMGSLNTDTQYF.

V is TRBV6-2 or TRBV6-3 and J is TRBJ1-1; maybe TRBD1 (5 bases). From germline, CDR1 is MNHEY and CDR2 SVGEGT. The CDR3 totals 17 residues. V was cut by 4 bases and J by 0 bases, with 18 bases left in between. The DNA for the CDR3 is TGTGCCAGCAGTTTCCGCAGAGGACGGGGCGTGAACACTGAAGCTTTCTTT. Residues: CASSFRRGRGVNTEAFF.

This clonotype was found many times. This chain links TRBV28 with TRBJ2-7; TRBD2 agrees at 13 bases. The CDR3 runs 16 residues. CDR1 MDHEN and CDR2 SYDVKM come from the germline V gene. After removal of 1 base from V and 6 bases from J, the junction contained 6 bases not matched to a gene. In nucleotides, the CDR3 is TGTGCCAGCAGTTTATCCGGACTAGCGGGAGCACCCGAGCAGTACGTC. It yields the protein CASSLSGLAGAPEQYV.

At least ten counts were recorded for this clonotype. This chain joins TRBV27 and TRBJ1-2, with 8 bases lining up with TRBD1. CDR1 MNHEY and CDR2 SMNVEV come from the germline V gene (reference sequence). This CDR3 spans 14 amino acids. V shed 5 bases and J 2 bases; nucleotides not matched to a gene: 4. CDR3 sequence (DNA): TGTGCCAGCAGTACTCGACAGGGGAACTATGGCTACACCTTC. Protein product: CASSTRQGNYGYTF.

This clonotype occurred many times. The chain recombines TRBV4-2 with TRBJ1-1, with TRBD1 matching 9 bases. The germline CDR1 and CDR2 sequences are LGHNA and YNFKEQ. Unmatched junction bases numbered 12, after V lost 0 bases and J lost 4 bases. CDR3 length: 18 residues. The CDR3 DNA follows: TGTGCCAGCAGCCAAGATATTGGGACAGGGTTGGGTGGCACTGAAGCTTTCTTT. Translation gives CASSQDIGTGLGGTEAFF.

This clonotype was counted between two and nine times. The V and J genes are TRBV20-1 and TRBJ1-6; tentatively, D is TRBD1 (6 bases). V dropped 6 bases and J dropped 0 bases, with 12 bases sitting between them. The germline V gene has CDR1 DFQATT and CDR2 SNEGSKA (reference sequence). The CDR3 contains 15 residues. The CDR3 DNA sequence: TGCAGTGCCGCTGACAGGAGCTCCTATAATTCACCCCTCCACTTT. Amino acids: CSAADRSSYNSPLHF.

The chain's CDR3 is CASSSVGGAGANVLTF. The CDR3 nucleotides are TGTGCCAGCAGCTCGGTGGGGGGCGCCGGGGCCAACGTCCTGACTTTC. V gene TRBV7-6 combines with J gene TRBJ2-6; D is possibly TRBD1 or TRBD2 (6 bases each). Trimming took 4 bases from V and 4 from J, leaving 14 bases between them. The CDR3 consists of 16 residues. Germline V lookup: CDR1 SGHVS, CDR2 FNYEAQ.

Points on this clonotype: A much larger clone lies a single base off, so this may be a read error. The rearrangement links TRBV7-9 to TRBJ1-3, with TRBD1 as a possible D gene (6 bases). This CDR3 has 14 amino acids. Germline-derived CDR1 and CDR2 are SEHNR and FQNEAQ (reference sequence). The CDR3 protein is CTSSRGTRGNTIYF. CDR3 bases: TGTACCAGCAGCCGCGGGACACGTGGAAACACCATATATTTT.

This clonotype has only a few counts. The chain uses TRBV12-3 or TRBV12-4 and TRBJ2-1; D possibly corresponds to TRBD1 (6 bases). The CDR3 totals 12 residues. V dropped 5 bases and J dropped 13 bases, with 15 bases sitting between them. CDR3 nucleotides: TGTGCCAGCAGTACCTACAGGGCGTCCCAGTTCTTC. Protein: CASSTYRASQFF.

About this clonotype: Being one base from a much bigger clone, this may be a read error. The chain joins TRBV9 to TRBJ2-3, with D possibly matching TRBD2 (5 bases). This CDR3 contains 15 residues. V was cut by 3 bases and J by 2 bases, with 13 bases left in between. Germline V gene lookup returns CDR1 SGDLS and CDR2 YYNGEE. The CDR3 loop is CASSGGLAITDTQYF. CDR3 nucleotides: TGTGCCAGCAGCGGAGGTCTAGCTATCACAGATACGCAGTATTTT.

The V and J genes are TRBV11-2 and TRBJ2-5, with D perhaps matching TRBD2 (7 bases). This CDR3 contains 16 residues. Germline loops: CDR1 SGHAT, CDR2 FQNNGV. With 5 bases removed from V and 2 bases from J, the gap between germline ends came to 18 bases. The CDR3 DNA sequence: TGTGCCAGCAGCCATACCGCGGGGGCCTCACAAGAGACCCAGTACTTC. Translated: CASSHTAGASQETQYF.

Ten or more counts support this clonotype. The V gene is TRBV20-1, the J gene TRBJ2-3; D is possibly TRBD2 (5 bases). Germline loops: CDR1 DFQATT, CDR2 SNEGSKA (reference sequence). Trimming cost V 6 bases and J 4 bases, with 5 bases left between them. The CDR3 spans 10 residues. The CDR3 protein is CSAGADTQYF. The CDR3 DNA sequence: TGCAGTGCCGGGGCAGATACGCAGTATTTT.

This clonotype occurred many times. The chain is built from TRBV7-2 and TRBJ1-6; possibly TRBD1 for D (6 bases). The germline V gene encodes CDR1 SGHTA and CDR2 FQGNSA. Trimming took 4 bases from V and 8 from J, leaving 9 bases between them. This CDR3 has 13 amino acids. CDR3 loop: CASSSQGYSPLHF. The CDR3 DNA sequence: TGTGCCAGCAGCTCGCAGGGGTATTCACCCCTCCACTTT. The full variable domain, with the rest looked up from reference TRBV7-2 and TRBJ1-6, is GAGVSQSPSNKVTEKGKDVELRCDPISGHTALYWYRQSLGQGLEFLIYFQGNSAPDKSGLPSDRFSAERTGGSVSTLTIQRTQQEDSAVYLCASSSQGYSPLHFGNGTRLTVT.

This clonotype was counted between two and nine times. J is TRBJ1-1 and V is TRBV6-2 or TRBV6-3; tentatively, D is TRBD1 (6 bases). V was pared by 0 bases and J by 3 bases, with 11 bases between. The V gene's germline CDR1 is MNHEY and CDR2 SVGEGT. CDR3 size: 15 residues. The CDR3 loop is CASSYSPGADTEAFF. The CDR3 nucleotides read TGTGCCAGCAGTTACTCCCCAGGGGCAGACACTGAAGCTTTCTTT.

This clonotype appeared many times. This chain joins TRBV6-4 and TRBJ2-1; TRBD2 aligns across 12 bases. The V and J ends lost 9 bases and 6 bases, in that order; junction bases with no gene match: 9. This CDR3 comprises 15 residues. The V gene's germline CDR1 is MRHNA and CDR2 SNTAGT. Here the CDR3 DNA reads TGTGCCAGTGGACTAGCGGGGATCCCCGTCAATGAGCAGTTCTTC. This sequence encodes CASGLAGIPVNEQFF.

The chain uses TRBV5-6 and TRBJ2-5; no reliable D call. V was shortened by 6 bases and J by 5 bases, with 11 bases between the two germline ends. The CDR3 consists of 12 residues. The germline V gene encodes CDR1 SGHDT and CDR2 YYEEEE. The CDR3 is CASTFSRETQYF. CDR3 DNA: TGTGCCAGCACGTTCAGCCGGGAGACCCAGTACTTC.

The CDR3: CASSPPDREETQYF. CDR3 DNA sequence: TGTGCCAGCTCACCACCGGACAGGGAAGAGACCCAGTACTTC. The gene calls are TRBV18 and TRBJ2-5, with 8 bases fitting TRBD1. The CDR3 is 14 amino acids. The germline V gene has CDR1 KGHSH and CDR2 LQKENI. The V gene end was trimmed by 0 bases and the J gene end by 3 bases; junction bases not matched to a gene: 0.

This clonotype has at least ten counts. The chain links TRBV5-1 to TRBJ1-1; D gene unclear. The CDR3 is made up of 12 amino acids. CDR1 is SGHRS and CDR2 is YFSETQ in the germline V gene. V gave up 0 bases and J gave up 10 bases, with 10 bases separating them. The CDR3 nucleotides are TGCGCCAGCAGCTTGGATTTGAGGTTAGCTTTCTTT. Translating gives CASSLDLRLAFF.

This clonotype was seen ten or more times. The chain recombines TRBV7-2 with TRBJ2-5, with D possibly being TRBD1 (5 bases). Germline V gives CDR1 SGHTA, CDR2 FQGNSA. With 5 bases removed from V and 4 bases from J, the gap between germline ends came to 20 bases. This CDR3 is 16 amino acids long. CDR3 loop: CASSPNQPQGGETQYF. The CDR3 bases are TGTGCCAGCAGCCCTAACCAACCGCAGGGCGGAGAGACCCAGTACTTC.

This clonotype was seen a few times. The chain couples TRBV6-2 or TRBV6-3 to TRBJ2-3, with D perhaps matching TRBD2 (5 bases). With 6 bases removed from V and 11 bases from J, the gap between germline ends came to 15 bases. The length of the CDR3 is 12 residues. Germline loops: CDR1 MNHEY, CDR2 SVGEGT. Here the CDR3 reads CASSQDSVLQYF. The CDR3 DNA reads TGTGCCAGCAGCCAGGACTCGGTTCTGCAGTATTTT.

Of note for this clonotype: A much larger clone differs by one base, so this may be a read error. The chain has TRBV7-9 and TRBJ2-7; D is possibly TRBD1 (5 bases). The germline V gene has CDR1 SEHNR and CDR2 FQNEAQ (reference sequence). This CDR3 is 14 amino acids long. CDR3 nucleotide sequence: TGTGCCAGCAGCTTAGGACAGCAGGGCTACAAGCAGTACGTC. This encodes CASSLGQQGYKQYV.

This clonotype occurred many times. The chain has TRBV6-2 or TRBV6-3 and TRBJ2-5; a possible D gene is TRBD1 (6 bases). Germline loops: CDR1 MNHEY, CDR2 SVGEGT. CDR3 length: 14 residues. V was cut by 7 bases and J by 2 bases, with 14 bases left in between. The CDR3 reads CASNKRGKQETQYF. The CDR3, as DNA: TGTGCCAGCAACAAGAGGGGGAAACAAGAGACCCAGTACTTC.

This clonotype has a count of ten or more. The V call is TRBV20-1, the J call TRBJ1-5, with D perhaps matching TRBD1 (5 bases). The CDR3 consists of 14 residues. Germline loops: CDR1 DFQATT, CDR2 SNEGSKA (reference sequence). Trimming pared 0 bases from V and 6 bases from J, leaving 12 bases between. Here the CDR3 reads CSARDTDIIQPQHF. The CDR3 DNA sequence: TGCAGTGCTAGAGATACGGACATAATTCAGCCCCAGCATTTT.

At least ten counts were recorded for this clonotype. The V gene is TRBV6-1, the J gene TRBJ2-3, with TRBD2 matching 9 bases. Germline-derived CDR1 and CDR2 are MNHNS and SASEGT. With 7 bases clipped from V and 0 bases from J, the junction kept 17 bases outside the gene matches. The CDR3 runs to 19 residues. The CDR3 DNA follows: TGTGCCAGCATTCCCGGACTAGCGAGTTATAAGACAAGCACAGATACGCAGTATTTT. Protein product: CASIPGLASYKTSTDTQYF.